One and the same sample provided the 8 T cell receptor beta chains below, sequenced in a study of blood T cell repertoires in COVID-19. Generated by immunoSEQ multiplex PCR, the TCRdb table keeps only in-frame clones and is missing some. This table has 150,000 to 200,000 clones, 80% appearing once. Sequencing was carried out using peripheral blood. These receptors were collected from a man aged 55 to 70 with acute or convalescent COVID-19.

The rearrangement joins TRBV5-1 to TRBJ2-1; the match to TRBD1 covers 7 bases. Germline V gene sequence: CDR1 SGHRS, CDR2 YFSETQ. CDR3 length: 13 amino acids. The trim removed 0 bases at V and 15 bases at J, leaving 9 bases unmatched. The CDR3 spells CASSLDRGRERFF. The CDR3 DNA follows: TGCGCCAGCAGCTTGGACAGGGGACGTGAACGGTTCTTC.

The genes are TRBV27 and TRBJ2-1; TRBD2 matches at 11 bases. V shed 6 bases, J shed 6 bases, and the junction held 16 bases outside the gene matches. Germline V gives CDR1 MNHEY, CDR2 SMNVEV (reference sequence). This CDR3 region has 18 residues. The CDR3 DNA follows: TGTGCCAGCAGACGACTAGCGGGAAGAGGGATAAACAGCAATGAGCAGTTCTTC. Its translation is CASRRLAGRGINSNEQFF.

The chain couples TRBV19 to TRBJ1-1, with 7 bases identical to TRBD1. The CDR3 spans 16 residues. The V gene's germline CDR1 is LNHDA and CDR2 SQIVND (reference sequence). V gave up 7 bases and J gave up 1 base; unmatched junction bases: 12. The CDR3 coding sequence is TGTGCCAGTAATCCCGGCAGGGGGTTTCGGAACACTGAAGCTTTCTTT. Protein: CASNPGRGFRNTEAFF.

The chain uses TRBV6-4 and TRBJ2-1; a weak D match, TRBD1 (6 bases). CDR1 is MRHNA and CDR2 is SNTAGT in the germline V gene. V was trimmed by 3 bases and J by 5 bases, leaving 8 bases between them. This CDR3 spans 13 amino acids. Here the CDR3 DNA reads TGTGCCAGCAGTGAAAACAGGGACAATGAGCAGTTCTTC. The encoded protein is CASSENRDNEQFF.

V is TRBV9 and J is TRBJ2-1; 7 bases fit TRBD1. This CDR3 has 14 residues. CDR1 is SGDLS, CDR2 YYNGEE, per germline. V was pared by 6 bases and J by 0 bases, with 3 bases of the junction left unmatched. The CDR3 DNA reads TGTGCCAGCAACGGACAGGACTCCTACAATGAGCAGTTCTTC. Translating it yields CASNGQDSYNEQFF.

In this sample, this clone turned up a few times. V and J are TRBV6-5 and TRBJ1-2, with 7 bases aligning to TRBD1. V lost 5 bases, J lost 2 bases, and 2 bases stayed unmatched. Germline CDR1 is MNHEY and CDR2 is SVGAGI. This CDR3 has 13 residues. The CDR3 coding sequence is TGTGCCAGCAGTATGGACAGGAACTATGGCTACACCTTC. Protein product: CASSMDRNYGYTF.

The sample holds one count of this clone. The chain carries TRBV19 and TRBJ1-4; 8 nucleotides line up with TRBD1. J gave up 5 bases and V 6 bases, and 5 bases lay outside the gene matches. The germline V gene has CDR1 LNHDA and CDR2 SQIVND (reference sequence). The CDR3 length is 14 residues. In DNA, the CDR3 is TGTGCCAGTAGCTACAGGGGGGGGAATGAAAAACTGTTTTTT. Translated, it gives CASSYRGGNEKLFF.

This chain connects TRBV4-2 to TRBJ2-2; no definite D call. The length of the CDR3 is 16 residues. V gave up 0 bases and J gave up 5 bases, with 13 bases separating them. Germline values: CDR1 LGHNA, CDR2 YNFKEQ. CDR3 sequence (DNA): TGTGCCAGCAGCCAAGAACCGGGTAGGCGAACCGGGGAGCTGTTTTTT. This gives the protein CASSQEPGRRTGELFF.